Shown below are 10 T cell receptor beta chains from a single sample sequenced in a study of blood T cell repertoires in COVID-19. Sequencing was performed with immunoSEQ multiplex PCR; in TCRdb, only in-frame clones are kept and a portion is missing. This sample has some 100,000 clones, with roughly 87% found just once. Sample: peripheral blood. Receptors originate from a man under 40 in a cohort sampled during active COVID-19.

This chain connects TRBV28 to TRBJ2-3; D uncertain. Germline V gene sequence: CDR1 MDHEN, CDR2 SYDVKM. Deletions cut 4 bases from V and 6 bases from J, with 5 bases between. The CDR3 runs 11 residues. CDR3 in DNA: TGTGCCAGCAGTTCAGCGGATACGCAGTATTTT. Encoded protein: CASSSADTQYF.

The J gene is TRBJ1-2, the V gene TRBV5-5; possible D gene TRBD1, 6 bases. The CDR3 length is 15 residues. CDR1 and CDR2 from the germline V gene are SGHKS and YYEKEE (reference sequence). The V gene lost 3 bases and the J gene lost 8 bases, with 20 bases spanning the gap. CDR3 in amino acids: CASSSGGTPVSGYTF. The CDR3 nucleotides read TGTGCCAGCAGCTCGGGGGGCACCCCGGTCTCCGGCTACACCTTC.

The chain couples TRBV28 to TRBJ2-5; TRBD1 matches 10 bases. CDR1 is MDHEN and CDR2 is SYDVKM in the germline V gene. The CDR3 is 17 residues long. J lost 4 bases, V lost 6 bases, and 14 bases had no gene match. CDR3 amino acids: CASSSRGTGASGETQYF. CDR3 DNA: TGTGCCAGCAGCTCCCGGGGGACAGGGGCGTCGGGAGAGACCCAGTACTTC. The full variable domain, its missing parts supplied by reference TRBV28 and TRBJ2-5, is DVKVTQSSRYLVKRTGEKVFLECVQDMDHENMFWYRQDPGLGLRLIYFSYDVKMKEKGDIPEGYSVSREKKERFSLILESASTNQTSMYLCASSSRGTGASGETQYFGPGTRLLVL.

The chain recombines TRBV9 with TRBJ1-4, with a possible D match to TRBD1 (5 bases). Germline V gene sequence: CDR1 SGDLS, CDR2 YYNGEE. Deletions cut 3 bases from V and 2 bases from J, with 11 bases between. The CDR3 length is 15 residues. CDR3 DNA: TGTGCCAGCAGCGCCTCAGGGCTCACTAATGAAAAACTGTTTTTT. Amino acids: CASSASGLTNEKLFF.

The chain employs TRBV20-1 and TRBJ2-5; D call uncertain. V lost 3 bases and J 7 bases, leaving 15 bases between the germline ends. The CDR3 is made up of 13 amino acids. Germline V lookup: CDR1 DFQATT, CDR2 SNEGSKA (reference sequence). CDR3 coding DNA: TGCAGTGCTAGTCACCCATTAGTGTCGACCCAGTACTTC. This codes for CSASHPLVSTQYF.

This chain connects TRBV24-1 to TRBJ1-6, with 10 nucleotides matching TRBD1. Germline-derived CDR1 and CDR2 are KGHDR and SFDVKD. The CDR3 contains 15 residues. V lost 4 bases to trimming and J lost 9 bases; unmatched junction nucleotides: 5. This CDR3 reads CATSDRQGAGSPLHF. The CDR3 DNA follows: TGTGCCACCAGTGACAGACAGGGGGCTGGTTCACCCCTCCACTTT.

The V gene is TRBV24-1, the J gene TRBJ2-1; 12 bases fit TRBD1. This CDR3 region has 18 residues. The V segment lost 7 bases and the J segment 11 bases; nucleotides outside the gene matches: 20. The germline gives CDR1 KGHDR, CDR2 SFDVKD. The CDR3 protein is CATSVSPGQGASGPKQFF. Written as DNA, the CDR3 is TGTGCCACCAGCGTATCCCCGGGACAGGGGGCGTCGGGCCCTAAGCAGTTCTTC.

The chain joins TRBV6-2 or TRBV6-3 to TRBJ1-2; 9 bases match TRBD1. The germline gives CDR1 MNHEY, CDR2 SVGEGT. Losses at the gene ends were 5 bases for V and 1 base for J; bases not matched to a gene: 2. The CDR3 runs to 14 residues. The CDR3 is CASSRDRVNYGYTF. The CDR3 DNA reads as TGTGCCAGCAGTCGGGACAGGGTTAACTATGGCTACACCTTC.

This chain links TRBV7-2 with TRBJ2-5, with a weak D call TRBD2 (5 bases). CDR1 and CDR2 (germline): SGHTA, FQGNSA. Trimming removed 0 bases from V and 5 bases from J, with 13 bases in between. The CDR3 has 15 residues. The CDR3 coding sequence is TGTGCCAGCAGCTTAGCGTTGGCTAGCTGGGAGACCCAGTACTTC. Translating it yields CASSLALASWETQYF.

The rearrangement links TRBV18 to TRBJ2-3; D is possibly TRBD1 (6 bases). V was pared by 2 bases and J by 0 bases, with 6 bases between. Per germline, CDR1 KGHSH and CDR2 LQKENI. The CDR3 is made up of 14 amino acids. The CDR3 loop is CASSPGGSTDTQYF. As DNA, the CDR3 is TGTGCCAGCTCACCAGGGGGCAGCACAGATACGCAGTATTTT. Full variable domain (remainder filled in from reference TRBV18 and TRBJ2-3): NAGVMQNPRHLVRRRGQEARLRCSPMKGHSHVYWYRQLPEEGLKFMVYLQKENIIDESGMPKERFSAEFPKEGPSILRIQQVVRGDSAAYFCASSPGGSTDTQYFGPGTRLTVL.